This T cell receptor beta chain was identified in a study of OX40 agonist ivuxolimab in advanced cancers. Across the study: The treatment was a fully human IgG2 OX40 agonist, ivuxolimab.

TCRdb keeps only in-frame clones here, not all; method: immunoSEQ multiplex PCR. This sample has tens of thousands of clones, with over 80% found just once. Material: CD4+ or CD8+ T cells sorted from blood, obtained in a trial of the OX40 agonist ivuxolimab. This clonotype was sampled from an adult with an advanced solid tumor such as melanoma, head and neck, liver or kidney cancer.

The CDR3 loop reads CATPRGANTGELFF. Here the CDR3 DNA reads TGTGCCACCCCACGGGGGGCGAACACCGGGGAGCTGTTTTTT. V gene TRBV11-2 combines with J gene TRBJ2-2; 7 bases match TRBD2. The junction had 5 bases not matched to a gene; V was cut back by 10 bases and J by 0 bases. The CDR3 spans 14 residues. The germline gives CDR1 SGHAT, CDR2 FQNNGV. The whole variable domain, filled in from reference TRBV11-2 and TRBJ2-2, reads EAGVAQSPRYKIIEKRQSVAFWCNPISGHATLYWYQQILGQGPKLLIQFQNNGVVDDSQLPKDRFSAERLKGVDSTLKIQPAKLEDSAVYLCATPRGANTGELFFGEGSRLTVL.